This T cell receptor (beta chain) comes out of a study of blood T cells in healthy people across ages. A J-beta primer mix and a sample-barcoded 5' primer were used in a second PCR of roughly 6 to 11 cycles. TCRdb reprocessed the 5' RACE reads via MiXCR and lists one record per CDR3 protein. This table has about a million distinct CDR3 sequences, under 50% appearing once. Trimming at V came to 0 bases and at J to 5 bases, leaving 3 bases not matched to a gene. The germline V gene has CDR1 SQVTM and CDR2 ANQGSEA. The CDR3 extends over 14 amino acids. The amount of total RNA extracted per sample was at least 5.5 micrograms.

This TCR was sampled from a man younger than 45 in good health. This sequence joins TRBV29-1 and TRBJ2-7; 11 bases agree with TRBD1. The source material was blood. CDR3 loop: CSVEDGQGADEQYF. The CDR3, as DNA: TGCAGCGTTGAAGACGGACAGGGGGCCGACGAGCAGTACTTC.